These 3 T cell receptor beta chains originate from one sample sequenced in a study of blood T cell repertoires in COVID-19. Some clones are missing from TCRdb's copy, which holds only in-frame ones; the method was immunoSEQ multiplex PCR. The sample shows about 270,000 clones, approximately 90% of them seen only once. The specimen was PBMCs or T cells enriched from blood (not recorded which). The receptors were gathered from a woman in her 30s with acute COVID-19.

This rearrangement joins TRBV5-5 to TRBJ1-1; a weak D match, TRBD1 (6 bases). The CDR3 covers 15 residues. CDR1 and CDR2 from the germline V gene are SGHKS and YYEKEE (reference sequence). V lost 6 bases, J lost 0 bases, and 15 bases lay in between. This chain's CDR3 is CASTLRQVMNTEAFF. The CDR3 DNA reads TGTGCCAGCACCCTCAGACAGGTCATGAACACTGAAGCTTTCTTT.

This chain connects TRBV6-4 to TRBJ1-2, with D perhaps TRBD1 (5 bases). CDR1 is MRHNA, CDR2 SNTAGT, per germline. The CDR3 sequence is 14 residues long. Deletions cut 4 bases from V and 8 bases from J, with 17 bases between. CDR3 amino acids: CASSGGKGFGGYTF. The CDR3 DNA reads as TGTGCCAGCAGTGGAGGAAAGGGGTTCGGAGGCTACACCTTC.

J is TRBJ1-6 and V is TRBV24-1, with unresolved D. The CDR3 extends over 14 amino acids. Germline-derived CDR1 and CDR2 are KGHDR and SFDVKD. V lost 5 bases, J lost 3 bases, and 7 bases lay in between. The DNA for the CDR3 is TGTGCCACCAGTGCCGCAGGCTATAATTCACCCCTCCACTTT. Translated, it gives CATSAAGYNSPLHF.